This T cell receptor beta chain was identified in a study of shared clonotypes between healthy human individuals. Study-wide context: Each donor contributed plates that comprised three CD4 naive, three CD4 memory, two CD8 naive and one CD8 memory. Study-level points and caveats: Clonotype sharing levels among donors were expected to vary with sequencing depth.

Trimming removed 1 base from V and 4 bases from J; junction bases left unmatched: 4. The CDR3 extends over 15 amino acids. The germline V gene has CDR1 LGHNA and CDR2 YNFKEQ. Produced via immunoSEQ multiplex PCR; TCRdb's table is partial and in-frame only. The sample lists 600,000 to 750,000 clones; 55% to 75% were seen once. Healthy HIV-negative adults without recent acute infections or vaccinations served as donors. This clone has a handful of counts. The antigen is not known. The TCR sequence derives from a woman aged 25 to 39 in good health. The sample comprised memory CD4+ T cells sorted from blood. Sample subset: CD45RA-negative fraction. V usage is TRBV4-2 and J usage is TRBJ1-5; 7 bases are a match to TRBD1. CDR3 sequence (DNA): TGTGCCAGCAGCCAAGGGGGGACAGAGAATCAGCCCCAGCATTTT. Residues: CASSQGGTENQPQHF.